The source of this T cell receptor (beta chain) is a study of beta chain features in type 1 diabetes. As regards this clone: What it recognizes is unknown.

Central memory, naive, regulatory and stem cell-like memory CD4+ cells were sorted by CD45RO/CCR7/CD25/CD127/CD95/CD27. Sequenced material consisted of expressed TCRB transcripts (all of the isolated RNA was reverse transcribed). Some clones are missing from TCRdb's copy, which holds only in-frame ones; the method was immunoSEQ multiplex PCR. The table records tens of thousands of clones, approximately 52% of them present only once. J lost 12 bases, V lost 6 bases, and 10 bases had no gene match. CDR1 is SQVTM and CDR2 is ANQGSEA in the germline V gene. The CDR3 is made up of 14 amino acids. Broader study findings: Patients with type 1 diabetes showed fewer VDJ junction insertions and more deletions. All four CD4+ subsets from Type 1 diabetes patients carried moderately but significantly shorter TCRB CDR3s.

Sequenced sample: Tregs from blood. The chain links TRBV29-1 to TRBJ2-1; TRBD2 aligns across 14 bases. The sequence was collected from a woman between 40 and 55 years old with type 1 diabetes. The CDR3 region is CSVLTSGGALRQFF. CDR3 DNA: TGCAGCGTCTTGACTAGCGGGGGGGCCCTCAGGCAGTTCTTC.